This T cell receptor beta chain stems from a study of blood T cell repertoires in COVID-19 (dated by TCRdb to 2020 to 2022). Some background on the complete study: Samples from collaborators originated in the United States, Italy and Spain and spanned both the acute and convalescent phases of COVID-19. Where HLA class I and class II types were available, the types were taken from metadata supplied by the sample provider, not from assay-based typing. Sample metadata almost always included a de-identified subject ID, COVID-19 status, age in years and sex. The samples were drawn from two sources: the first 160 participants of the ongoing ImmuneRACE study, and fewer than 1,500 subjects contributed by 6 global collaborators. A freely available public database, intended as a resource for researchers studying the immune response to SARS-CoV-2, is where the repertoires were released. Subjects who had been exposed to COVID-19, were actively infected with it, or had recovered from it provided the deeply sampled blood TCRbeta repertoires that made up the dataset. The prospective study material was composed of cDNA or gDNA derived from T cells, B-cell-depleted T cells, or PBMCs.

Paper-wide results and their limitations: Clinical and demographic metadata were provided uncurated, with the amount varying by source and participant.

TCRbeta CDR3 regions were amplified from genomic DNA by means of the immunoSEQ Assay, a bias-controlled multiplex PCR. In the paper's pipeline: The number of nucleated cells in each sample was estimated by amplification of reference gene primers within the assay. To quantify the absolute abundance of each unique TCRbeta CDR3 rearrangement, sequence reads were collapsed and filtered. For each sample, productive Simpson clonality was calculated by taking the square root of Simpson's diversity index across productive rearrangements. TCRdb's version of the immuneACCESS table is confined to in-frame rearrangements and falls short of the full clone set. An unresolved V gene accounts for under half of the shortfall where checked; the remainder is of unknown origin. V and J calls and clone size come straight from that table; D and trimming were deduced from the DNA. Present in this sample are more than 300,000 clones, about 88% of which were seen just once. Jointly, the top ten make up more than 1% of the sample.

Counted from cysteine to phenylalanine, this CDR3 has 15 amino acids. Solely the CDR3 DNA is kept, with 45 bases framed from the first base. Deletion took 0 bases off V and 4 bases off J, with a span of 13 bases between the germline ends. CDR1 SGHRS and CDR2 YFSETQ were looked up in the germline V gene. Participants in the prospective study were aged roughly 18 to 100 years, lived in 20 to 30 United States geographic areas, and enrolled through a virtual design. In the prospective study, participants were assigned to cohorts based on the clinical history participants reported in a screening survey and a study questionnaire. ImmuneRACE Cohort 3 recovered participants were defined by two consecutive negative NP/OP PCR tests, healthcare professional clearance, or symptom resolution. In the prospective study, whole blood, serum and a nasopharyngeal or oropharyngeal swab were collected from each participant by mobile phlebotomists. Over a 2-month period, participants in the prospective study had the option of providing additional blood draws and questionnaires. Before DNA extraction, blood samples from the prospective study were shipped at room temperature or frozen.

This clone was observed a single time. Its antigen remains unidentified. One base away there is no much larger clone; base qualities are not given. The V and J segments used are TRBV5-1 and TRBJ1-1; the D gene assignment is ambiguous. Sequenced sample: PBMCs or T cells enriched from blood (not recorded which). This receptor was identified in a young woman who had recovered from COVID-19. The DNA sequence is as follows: TGCGCCAGCAGCTTGGACGGCCAAGAGGGCACTGAAGCTTTCTTT. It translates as CASSLDGQEGTEAFF.